This entry is about one TCR beta chain. Its antigen is unidentified. This entry is derived from a study of T cells in localized non-small cell lung cancer. Broader study findings: There were a median roughly 60 of the top 100 tumor clones appearing in adjacent lung.

Looked up from germline, CDR1 is SGDLS and CDR2 is YYNGEE. The CDR3 is 15 residues long. With 0 bases clipped from V and 0 bases from J, the junction kept 2 bases outside the gene matches. Sequencing was performed with immunoSEQ multiplex PCR; in TCRdb, only in-frame clones are kept and a portion is missing. Here the sample spans about 18,000 clones, roughly nine tenths being singletons. This rearrangement joins TRBV9 to TRBJ2-5; 7 bases map to TRBD2. This receptor was identified in a woman aged 35 to 69 with stage I lung adenocarcinoma. The starting material was peripheral blood, obtained before any cancer treatment. The CDR3 reads CASSVGLADQETQYF. The CDR3 DNA is TGTGCCAGCAGCGTAGGGCTAGCGGACCAAGAGACCCAGTACTTC.